The present T cell receptor (beta chain) was sequenced within a study of shared clonotypes between healthy human individuals. Those who donated, Caucasian adults without exception, all lived in Nashville, Tennessee. The assay was immunoSEQ multiplex PCR, and TCRdb's table has in-frame clones only and misses some. The table shows under 2.5 million clones, with under 95% occurring only once. This clone was found once. The CDR3 is 13 amino acids. V was clipped by 3 bases and J by 10 bases, with 10 bases between them. CDR1 is SGHVS, CDR2 FQNEAQ, per germline. The sequenced sample was naive CD4+ T cells from PBMCs. Specified subset: CD45RA+ positively selected. The chain links TRBV7-8 to TRBJ1-6; D not resolved. The TCR comes from a man aged 18 to 29 in good health. Some clones in this sample may be carry-over from other donors' samples. CDR3 in amino acids: CASSLGRESPLHF. CDR3 sequence (DNA): TGTGCCAGCAGCTTGGGGAGGGAATCACCCCTCCACTTT.